Below, 15 T cell receptor beta chains from the same sample are listed, as sequenced in a study of T cell responses to AZD1222 COVID-19 vaccine. This table comes from immunoSEQ multiplex PCR, and its TCRdb copy is limited to in-frame clones, with some not included. The sample lists about 120,000 clones, 80% to 95% occurring once. This sample comprised peripheral blood, obtained 28 days after the second dose of the MenACWY control vaccine. Every receptor here comes from an adult who received the MenACWY meningococcal vaccine as a control.

The chain uses TRBV27 and TRBJ1-5, with D possibly being TRBD1 (5 bases). This CDR3 region has 16 residues. Deletions cut 2 bases from V and 4 bases from J, with 15 bases between. Germline CDR1 and CDR2: MNHEY and SMNVEV (reference sequence). In DNA form, the CDR3 reads TGTGCCAGCAGTTTAGGGACTGGACGTAGAAATCAGCCCCAGCATTTT. Translating it yields CASSLGTGRRNQPQHF.

This clone came up once. The chain links TRBV7-9 to TRBJ2-1; TRBD2 matches at 10 bases. The ends lost 5 bases at V and 8 bases at J; junction bases unmatched: 12. Germline loops: CDR1 SEHNR, CDR2 FQNEAQ (reference sequence). The CDR3 loop spans 16 amino acids. In DNA form, the CDR3 reads TGTGCCAGCAGCGTTACGTCGGGACTAGCGTTCCATGAGCAGTTCTTC. This sequence encodes CASSVTSGLAFHEQFF.

The rearrangement links TRBV28 to TRBJ1-5; possible D gene TRBD1, 5 bases. Trimming left V 7 bases short and J 7 bases short, with 23 bases between. This CDR3 spans 16 amino acids. Germline lookup yields CDR1 MDHEN and CDR2 SYDVKM. CDR3 sequence reads: CASKPSLGGLGQPQHF. The CDR3, as DNA: TGTGCCAGCAAGCCGTCCCTCGGGGGTTTGGGGCAGCCCCAGCATTTT.

The rearrangement uses TRBV27 and TRBJ2-2; D may be TRBD1 or TRBD2 (6 bases each). There are 16 residues in the CDR3. V was clipped by 3 bases and J by 0 bases, with 11 bases between them. Germline lookup yields CDR1 MNHEY and CDR2 SMNVEV (reference sequence). The CDR3 sequence is CASSFSGGTNTGELFF. The CDR3 region has the DNA TGTGCCAGCAGTTTTTCCGGGGGCACGAACACCGGGGAGCTGTTTTTT.

The rearrangement uses TRBV4-3 and TRBJ2-5; TRBD2 agrees at 9 bases. There are 17 residues in the CDR3. Per the germline V gene, CDR1 is LGHNA and CDR2 is YSLEER. Trimming removed 4 bases from V and 1 base from J; junction bases left unmatched: 10. The CDR3 spells CASSRSLSGGGQETQYF. The CDR3, as DNA: TGCGCCAGCAGCCGCTCTCTTAGCGGGGGTGGCCAAGAGACCCAGTACTTC.

This chain joins TRBV6-6 and TRBJ2-7; D possibly corresponds to TRBD2 (6 bases). Germline V gives CDR1 MNHNY, CDR2 SVGAGI (reference sequence). CDR3 length: 16 residues. V lost 0 bases, J lost 5 bases, and 17 bases lay in between. CDR3: CASSYSIGGAPNEQYF. The CDR3 nucleotides read TGTGCCAGCAGTTACTCGATCGGCGGGGCCCCCAACGAGCAGTACTTC.

The chain couples TRBV10-1 to TRBJ2-2; 10 nucleotides match TRBD1. Germline assignment: CDR1 WNHNN and CDR2 SYGVQD (reference sequence). CDR3 length: 15 residues. Trimming took 6 bases from V and 5 from J; bases not matched to a gene: 6. For the CDR3, the DNA is TGCGCCAGCAGCGACTCGGGACAGGGGACCGGGGAGCTGTTTTTT. It is translated as CASSDSGQGTGELFF.

This chain links TRBV28 with TRBJ1-4, with D perhaps TRBD1 (6 bases). With 10 bases removed from V and 8 bases from J, the gap between germline ends came to 17 bases. The CDR3 is 13 amino acids. Germline assignment: CDR1 MDHEN and CDR2 SYDVKM. The CDR3 DNA is TGTGCCATCACAGGGACTATCAGGGAAAAACTGTTTTTT. It encodes CAITGTIREKLFF.

V usage is TRBV7-2 and J usage is TRBJ1-2; D is uncertain. Between the trimmed V and J ends, which lost 7 bases and 2 bases, there was a span of 8 bases. Germline loops: CDR1 SGHTA, CDR2 FQGNSA. The CDR3 covers 12 residues. CDR3 sequence reads: CASTHFNYGYTF. The CDR3 DNA follows: TGTGCCAGCACCCATTTCAACTATGGCTACACCTTC.

The chain carries TRBV2 and TRBJ2-7; the D gene is possibly TRBD1 (6 bases). Germline assignment: CDR1 SNHLY and CDR2 FYNNEI. CDR3 length: 13 amino acids. V shed 5 bases and J shed 4 bases, with 12 bases lying between them. The CDR3 DNA is TGTGCCAGCAGTACGGGACAAGATTACGAGCAGTACTTC. Amino acid sequence: CASSTGQDYEQYF.

The CDR3, as DNA: TGTGCCATCAGTGACGGGGTGACCGGGGAGCTGTTTTTT. Translated, it gives CAISDGVTGELFF. The V call is TRBV10-3, the J call TRBJ2-2; perhaps TRBD2 as D (5 bases). V shed 3 bases and J shed 5 bases, with 7 bases lying between them. From germline, CDR1 is ENHRY and CDR2 SYGVKD. CDR3 length equals 13 residues.

This sequence joins TRBV5-4 and TRBJ2-7; perhaps TRBD1 as D (6 bases). From germline, CDR1 is SGHNT and CDR2 YYREEE (reference sequence). CDR3 length: 12 amino acids. V was pared by 4 bases and J by 6 bases, with 11 bases between. Here the CDR3 DNA reads TGTGCCAGCAGCGCTTCAGGGGTCGAGCAGTACTTC. It specifies CASSASGVEQYF.

V and J are TRBV7-2 and TRBJ2-5; the D gene could be TRBD1 or TRBD2 (5 bases each). Germline lookup yields CDR1 SGHTA and CDR2 FQGNSA. CDR3 size: 14 residues. Trimming cost V 1 base and J 3 bases, with 9 bases left between them. The CDR3 spells CASSLGGSKETQYF. CDR3 bases: TGTGCCAGCAGCTTAGGGGGGAGTAAAGAGACCCAGTACTTC.

This sequence joins TRBV19 and TRBJ2-1; 8 bases fit TRBD2. Per the germline V gene, CDR1 is LNHDA and CDR2 is SQIVND (reference sequence). Unmatched junction bases numbered 5, after V lost 4 bases and J lost 6 bases. CDR3 length: 14 amino acids. The CDR3 protein is CASSNDGGGNEQFF. CDR3 sequence (DNA): TGTGCCAGTAGTAATGACGGGGGGGGCAATGAGCAGTTCTTC. The full variable domain, in which reference TRBV19 and TRBJ2-1 provide the parts outside the CDR3, is DGGITQSPKYLFRKEGQNVTLSCEQNLNHDAMYWYRQDPGQGLRLIYYSQIVNDFQKGDIAEGYSVSREKKESFPLTVTSAQKNPTAFYLCASSNDGGGNEQFFGPGTRLTVL.

This clone was picked up one time. The chain combines TRBV10-3 with TRBJ1-1; TRBD1 is a possible D gene (5 bases). The CDR3 has 13 amino acids. V shed 7 bases and J shed 0 bases, with 9 bases lying between them. Germline V gives CDR1 ENHRY, CDR2 SYGVKD. In DNA form, the CDR3 reads TGTGCCATCACATGGACAATGAACACTGAAGCTTTCTTT. It is translated as CAITWTMNTEAFF.